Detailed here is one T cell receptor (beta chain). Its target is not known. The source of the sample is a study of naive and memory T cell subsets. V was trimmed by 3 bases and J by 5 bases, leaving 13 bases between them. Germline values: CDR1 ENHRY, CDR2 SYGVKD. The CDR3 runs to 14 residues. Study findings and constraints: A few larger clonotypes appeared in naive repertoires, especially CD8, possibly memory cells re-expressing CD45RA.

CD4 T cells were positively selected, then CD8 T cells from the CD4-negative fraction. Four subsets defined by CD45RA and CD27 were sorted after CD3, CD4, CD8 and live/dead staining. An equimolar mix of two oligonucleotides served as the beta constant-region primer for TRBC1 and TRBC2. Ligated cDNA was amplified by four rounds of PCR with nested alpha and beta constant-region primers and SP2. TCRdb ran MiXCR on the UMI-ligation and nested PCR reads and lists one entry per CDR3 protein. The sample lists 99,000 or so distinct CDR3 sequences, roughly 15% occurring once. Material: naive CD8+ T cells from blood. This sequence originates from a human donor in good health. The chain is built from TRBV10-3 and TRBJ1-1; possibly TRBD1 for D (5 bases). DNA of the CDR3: TGTGCCATCAGTGAATGGGCAGGGTTGACTGAAGCTTTCTTT. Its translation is CAISEWAGLTEAFF.